This is a list of T cell receptor beta chains from one sample in a study of beta chain features in type 1 diabetes. Method: immunoSEQ multiplex PCR; TCRdb's copy keeps in-frame clones and lacks some. Here the sample spans under 250,000 clones, about 26% being singletons. Sequenced: central memory CD4+ T cells from blood. Receptor source: a man aged 25 to 40 in good health. Both conserved end residues are part of each CDR3. D genes are given only for firm matches. The size of a clone is reported for some rows only, either as once, few or many, or as a class for expanded clones.

j_gene | v_gene | abundance | d_gene | CDR3nt | CDR3aa
TRBJ2-7 | TRBV6-5 | few | NA | TGTGCCAGCAGTTCCATAGGCGAGCAGTACTTC | CASSSIGEQYF
TRBJ2-1 | TRBV18 | NA | NA | TGTGCCAGCTCATCGACTAGCTCCTACAATGAGCAGTTCTTC | CASSSTSSYNEQFF
TRBJ2-1 | TRBV7-6 | NA | NA | TGTGCCAGCAGCGGCTTCAGGACCGCATTCGATGAGCAGTTCTTC | CASSGFRTAFDEQFF
TRBJ2-5 | TRBV29-1 | few | NA | TGCAGCGTTGAAGACAGGTACCAAGAGACCCAGTACTTC | CSVEDRYQETQYF
TRBJ2-6 | TRBV30 | NA | NA | TGTGCCTGGACCCACAACTCTGGGGCCAACGTCCTGACTTTC | CAWTHNSGANVLTF
TRBJ2-5 | TRBV6-1 | few | NA | TGTGCCAGCAGTGAACCGGCAGAAAGGAGAGGAGCCCAGTACTTC | CASSEPAERRGAQYF
TRBJ1-1 | TRBV29-1 | few | NA | TGCAGCGTACCCACACAGGGCTTGAACACTGAAGCTTTCTTT | CSVPTQGLNTEAFF
TRBJ2-1 | TRBV19 | NA | NA | TGTGCCAGTAGTATGGCCCTAACTAGCATCCCCTACAATGAGCAGTTCTTC | CASSMALTSIPYNEQFF
TRBJ1-1 | TRBV4-1 | once | NA | TGCGCCAGCAGCCAAAGGGACAACGGGAACACTGAAGCTTTCTTT | CASSQRDNGNTEAFF
TRBJ2-1 | TRBV30 | NA | NA | TGTGCCTGGAGTTTCACGCGGACAGAGCAGTTCTTC | CAWSFTRTEQFF
TRBJ1-6 | TRBV6-1 | NA | NA | TGTGCCAGCAGTGAAGCGCTTGGACGGGTGAATAATTCACCCCTCCACTTT | CASSEALGRVNNSPLHF
TRBJ2-3 | TRBV7-2 | few | TRBD2 | TGTGCCAGCAGCTTATTTGCGGGAGGGCCACGGGATACGCAGTATTTT | CASSLFAGGPRDTQYF
TRBJ2-1 | TRBV2 | NA | NA | TGTGCCAGCAGCCGGAGCTCCTACAATGAGCAGTTCTTC | CASSRSSYNEQFF
TRBJ1-1 | TRBV7-9 | NA | NA | TGTGCCAGCAGCTTAGGTTATGCCGCCACTGAAGCTTTCTTT | CASSLGYAATEAFF
TRBJ2-1 | TRBV5-1 | few | TRBD2 | TGCGCCAGCTACGTGACTAGCGGGACCTACAATGAGCAGTTCTTC | CASYVTSGTYNEQFF
TRBJ2-6 | TRBV10-3 | NA | NA | TGTGCCATCATGGGCAGGCTCAATTCTGGGGCCAACGTCCTGACTTTC | CAIMGRLNSGANVLTF
TRBJ1-1 | TRBV5-4 | NA | TRBD1 | TGTGCCAGCAGGAGACAGGGGGCGATGAACACTGAAGCTTTCTTT | CASRRQGAMNTEAFF